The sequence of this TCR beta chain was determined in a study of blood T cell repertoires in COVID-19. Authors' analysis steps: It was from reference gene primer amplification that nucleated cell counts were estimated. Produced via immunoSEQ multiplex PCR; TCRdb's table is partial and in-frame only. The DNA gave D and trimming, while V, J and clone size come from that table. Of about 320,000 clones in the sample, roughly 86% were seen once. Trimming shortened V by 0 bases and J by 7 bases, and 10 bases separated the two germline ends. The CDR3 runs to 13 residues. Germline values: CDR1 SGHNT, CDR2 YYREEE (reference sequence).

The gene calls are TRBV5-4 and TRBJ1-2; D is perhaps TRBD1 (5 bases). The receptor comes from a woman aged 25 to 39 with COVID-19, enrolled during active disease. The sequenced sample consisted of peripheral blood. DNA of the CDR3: TGTGCCAGCAGCTTGGCGGGGGGGTCTGGCTACACCTTC. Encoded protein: CASSLAGGSGYTF.